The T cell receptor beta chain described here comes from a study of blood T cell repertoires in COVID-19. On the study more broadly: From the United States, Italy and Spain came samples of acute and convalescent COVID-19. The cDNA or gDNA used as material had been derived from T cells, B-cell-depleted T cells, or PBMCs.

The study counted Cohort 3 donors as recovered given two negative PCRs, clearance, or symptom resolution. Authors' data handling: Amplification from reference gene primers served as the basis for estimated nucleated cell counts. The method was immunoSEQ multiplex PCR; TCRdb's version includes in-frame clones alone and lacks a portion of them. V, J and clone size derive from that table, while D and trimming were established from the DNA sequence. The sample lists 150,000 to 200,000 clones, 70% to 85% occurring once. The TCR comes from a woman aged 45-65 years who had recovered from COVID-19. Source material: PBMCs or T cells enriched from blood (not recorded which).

CDR3 sequence: CASQPGQAGNTIYF. CDR3 nucleotide sequence: TGTGCCAGTCAACCGGGACAGGCTGGAAACACCATATATTTT. The chain links TRBV18 to TRBJ1-3; 8 nucleotides match TRBD1. The CDR3 covers 14 residues. Trimming at V came to 9 bases and at J to 2 bases, leaving 6 bases not matched to a gene. Germline V gives CDR1 KGHSH, CDR2 LQKENI.